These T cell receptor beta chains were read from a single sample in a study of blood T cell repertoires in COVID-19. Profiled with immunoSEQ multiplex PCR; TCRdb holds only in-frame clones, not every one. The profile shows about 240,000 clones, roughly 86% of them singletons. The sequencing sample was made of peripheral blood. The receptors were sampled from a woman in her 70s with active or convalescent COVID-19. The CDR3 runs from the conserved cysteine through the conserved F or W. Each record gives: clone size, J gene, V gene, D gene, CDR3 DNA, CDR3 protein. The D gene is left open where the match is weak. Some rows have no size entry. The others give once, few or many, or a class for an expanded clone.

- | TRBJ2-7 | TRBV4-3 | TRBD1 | TGCGCCAGCAGCCCACTTAGGGACAGGGGCATTTGCGAGCAGTACTTC | CASSPLRDRGICEQYF
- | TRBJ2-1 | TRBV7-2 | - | TGTGCCAGCGGGAGGAGTTTCGGTGAGCAGTTCTTC | CASGRSFGEQFF
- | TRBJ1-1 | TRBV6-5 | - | TGTGCCAGCAGGTTGGGCACAGCCCCTGAAGCTTTCTTT | CASRLGTAPEAFF
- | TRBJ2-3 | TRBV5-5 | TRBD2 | TGTGCCAGCAGCTTTAGCGGGGCAGCAGATACGCAGTATTTT | CASSFSGAADTQYF
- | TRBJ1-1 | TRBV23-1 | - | TGCGCCAGTCGTGAGAGCGATGGGGCTTTCTTT | CASRESDGAFF
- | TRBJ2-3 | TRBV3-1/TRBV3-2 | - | TGTGCCAGCAGCCACTCAAGTCAAGCGCGGGTTCCCCTTAACACAGATACGCAGTATTTT | CASSHSSQARVPLNTDTQYF
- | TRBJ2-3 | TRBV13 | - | TGTGCCAGCAGCCGTCTCGGGGAGGATACGCAGTATTTT | CASSRLGEDTQYF
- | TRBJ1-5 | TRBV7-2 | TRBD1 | TGTGCCAGCAGCTTAGCAAAGGACAGGGGTAATCAGCCCCAGCATTTT | CASSLAKDRGNQPQHF
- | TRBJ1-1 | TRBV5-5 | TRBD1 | TGTGCCAGCAGCTCATCCGGGACAGGGATCACTGAAGCTTTCTTT | CASSSSGTGITEAFF
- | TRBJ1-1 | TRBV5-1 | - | TGCGCCAGCAGCTTGCTAAGTAACACTGAAGCTTTCTTT | CASSLLSNTEAFF
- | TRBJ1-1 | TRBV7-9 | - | TGTGCCAGCAGCCGACAGGTGGCCACTGAAGCTTTCTTT | CASSRQVATEAFF
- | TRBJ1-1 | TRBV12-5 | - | TGTGCTAGTGGGTACAGTGAAGCTTTCTTT | CASGYSEAFF
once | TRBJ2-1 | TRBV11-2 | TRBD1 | TGTGCCAGCAGCTTGGACAGGGTCAATGAGCAGTTCTTC | CASSLDRVNEQFF
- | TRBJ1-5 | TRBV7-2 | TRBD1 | TGTGCCAGCAGCTTAGCGCGGGACAGGGAATTACAGCCCCAGCATTTT | CASSLARDRELQPQHF
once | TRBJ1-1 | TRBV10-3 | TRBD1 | TGTGCCATTGACAGGGGGACTGAAGCTTTCTTT | CAIDRGTEAFF
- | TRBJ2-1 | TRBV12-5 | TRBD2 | TGTGCTAGTGGTTTGGATAGCGGGGGGTTTCATGAGCAGTTCTTC | CASGLDSGGFHEQFF
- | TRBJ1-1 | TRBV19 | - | TGTGCCTCTCGGGGGGCGTCGGGGACTGAAGCTTTCTTT | CASRGASGTEAFF
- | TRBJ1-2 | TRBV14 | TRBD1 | TGTGCCAGCTCTAGGGGGCGGACCTATGGCTACACCTTC | CASSRGRTYGYTF
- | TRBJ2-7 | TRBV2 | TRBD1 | TGTGCCAGCGAGGGACAGGGGGTTAACGAGCAGTACTTC | CASEGQGVNEQYF
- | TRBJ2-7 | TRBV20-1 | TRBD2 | TGCAGTGCTAGTCGCCAGCGGGACTCCTACGAGCAGTACTTC | CSASRQRDSYEQYF
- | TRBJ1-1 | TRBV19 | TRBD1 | TGTGCCAGTAGTATGCGACAGGGGCGGAACACTGAAGCTTTCTTT | CASSMRQGRNTEAFF
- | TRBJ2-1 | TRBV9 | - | TGTGCCAGCAGCGTAGACGGAGCCTCCTACAATGAGCAGTTCTTC | CASSVDGASYNEQFF
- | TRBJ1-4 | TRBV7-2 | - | TGTGCCAGCAGCTTAGGCCAGAACAATGAAAAACTGTTTTTT | CASSLGQNNEKLFF
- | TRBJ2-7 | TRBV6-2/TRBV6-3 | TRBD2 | TGTGCCAGCAGCTCCCGGACTAGCGCCCCCTACGAGCAGTACTTC | CASSSRTSAPYEQYF
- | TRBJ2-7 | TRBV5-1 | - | TGCGCCAGCAGCTTGGAACTCACGAACGAGCAGTACTTC | CASSLELTNEQYF
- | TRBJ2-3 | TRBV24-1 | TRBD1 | TGTGCCACCAGTGAGACAGGGGGCAAAAATACGCAGTATTTT | CATSETGGKNTQYF
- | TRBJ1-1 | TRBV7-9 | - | TGTGCCAGCAGCCGCCCTTTCGGGGTCGTGAACACTGAAGCTTTCTTT | CASSRPFGVVNTEAFF
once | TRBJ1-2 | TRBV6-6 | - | TGTGCCACGGGAGCGACAGCCCAGGGCTACACCTTC | CATGATAQGYTF
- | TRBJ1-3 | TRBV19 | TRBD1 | TGTGCCAGTACACCAGGGGGAGGAAACACCATATATTTT | CASTPGGGNTIYF
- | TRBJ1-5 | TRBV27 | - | TGTGCCAGCGCTCAGGGAAGCAATCAGCCCCAGCATTTT | CASAQGSNQPQHF
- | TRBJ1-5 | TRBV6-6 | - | TGTGCCAGCAGTTACTCGATCGCGGATCAGCCCCAGCATTTT | CASSYSIADQPQHF
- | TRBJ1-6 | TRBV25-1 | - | TGTGCCAGCAGTGACAGGACAGCCCTCCTGCACTTT | CASSDRTALLHF
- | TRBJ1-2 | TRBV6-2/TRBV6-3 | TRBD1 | TGTGCCAGCAGTCCCGGGACAGGGGGCTATGGCTACACCTTC | CASSPGTGGYGYTF
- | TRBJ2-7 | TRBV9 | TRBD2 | TGTGCCAGCAGCAGGACTAGCGGGGAGTACGAGCAGTACTTC | CASSRTSGEYEQYF
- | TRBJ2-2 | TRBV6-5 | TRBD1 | TGTGCCAGCAGTTCCCGGGACAGTTACACCGGGGAGCTGTTTTTT | CASSSRDSYTGELFF
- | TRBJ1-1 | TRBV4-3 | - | TGCGCCAGCAGCCAAGAAGGAAGGGGAAACACTGAAGCTTTCTTT | CASSQEGRGNTEAFF
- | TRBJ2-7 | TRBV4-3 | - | TGCGCCAGCAGCCAAGCGGCGGGCGGGCAAACCTACGAGCAGTACTTC | CASSQAAGGQTYEQYF
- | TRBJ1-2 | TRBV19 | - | TGTGCCAGTAGGCGCAGGGGAAGGAGTGTGACTGGCTACACCTTC | CASRRRGRSVTGYTF
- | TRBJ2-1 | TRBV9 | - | TGTGCCAGCAACCCAGGCCCCTCTTCCGCCAATGAGCAGTTCTTC | CASNPGPSSANEQFF
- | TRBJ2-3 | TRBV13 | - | TGTGCCAGCACCCACAGGGCCCCGAATCAGTATTTT | CASTHRAPNQYF
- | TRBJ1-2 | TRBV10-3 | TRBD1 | TGTGCCATCGGCCGACAGGGGGACAGAAATGGCTACACCTTC | CAIGRQGDRNGYTF
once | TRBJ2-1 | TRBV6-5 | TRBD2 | TGTGCCAGCAGTTATGGGCTAGCGGGACTTTACAATGAGCAGTTCTTC | CASSYGLAGLYNEQFF
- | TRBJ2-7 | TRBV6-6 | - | TGTGCCAGCAGCAAACAGGTCTACGAGCAGTACTTC | CASSKQVYEQYF
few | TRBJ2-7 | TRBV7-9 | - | TGTGCCAGCAGCTTAGACAGGGCCACAGACGAGCAGTACTTC | CASSLDRATDEQYF
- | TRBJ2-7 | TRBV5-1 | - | TGCGCCAGCAGCTCCCTGAATCCGGAGTCCTACGAGCAGTACTTC | CASSSLNPESYEQYF
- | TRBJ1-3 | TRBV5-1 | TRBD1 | TGCGCCAGCAGCCCCGTCCCGGGACAGGGCCGAAACACCATATATTTT | CASSPVPGQGRNTIYF
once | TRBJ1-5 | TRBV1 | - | TGCACCAGCAGCCAAGATTCCCAGTATAGCAATCAGCCCCAGCATTTT | CTSSQDSQYSNQPQHF
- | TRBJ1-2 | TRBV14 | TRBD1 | TGTGCCAGCAGCCTGGAAGCCGGGACAGCCCTTCTTACCTTC | CASSLEAGTALLTF
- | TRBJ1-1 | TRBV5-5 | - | TGTGCCAGCAGCTTCGGACACAAGAACACTGAAGCTTTCTTT | CASSFGHKNTEAFF
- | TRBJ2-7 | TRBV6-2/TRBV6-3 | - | TGTGCCAGCAGTCCCCTAAGGACAACGCAGTACTTC | CASSPLRTTQYF
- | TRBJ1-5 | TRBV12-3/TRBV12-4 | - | TGTGCCAGCAGGAGCCAGGGAAGCCAGCCCCAGCATTTT | CASRSQGSQPQHF
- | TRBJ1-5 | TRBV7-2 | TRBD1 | TGTGCCAGCAGCAAGGGACAGGCGAAAAATCAGCCCCAGCATTTT | CASSKGQAKNQPQHF
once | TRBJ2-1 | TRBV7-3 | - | TGTGCCAGCAGCTTACTAGGGGTCGATGAGCAGTTCTTC | CASSLLGVDEQFF
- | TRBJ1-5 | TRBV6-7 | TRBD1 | TGTGCCAGCAGTTTACCTAAGGGACAGGGAAGCAATCAGCCCCAGCATTTT | CASSLPKGQGSNQPQHF
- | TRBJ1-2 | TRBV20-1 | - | TGCAGTGCGAGGCGGACAGCAGGCTACACCTTC | CSARRTAGYTF
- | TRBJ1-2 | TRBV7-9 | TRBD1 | TGTGCCAGCGCCGAGACAGGGTTCAGGAAGAACTATGGCTACACCTTC | CASAETGFRKNYGYTF
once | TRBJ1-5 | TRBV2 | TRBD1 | TGTGCCAGCAGCCCCACCGCGGGGACAGGGTTCGGTCAGCCCCAGCATTTT | CASSPTAGTGFGQPQHF
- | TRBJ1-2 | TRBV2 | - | TGTGCCAGCAGTGAAGGGAGCTATGGCTACACCTTC | CASSEGSYGYTF
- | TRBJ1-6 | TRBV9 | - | TGTGCCAGCAGCGGCGGGGACCATAATTCACCCCTCCACTTT | CASSGGDHNSPLHF
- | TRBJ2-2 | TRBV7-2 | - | TGTGCCAGCAAGAACAGAAACACCGGGGAGCTGTTTTTT | CASKNRNTGELFF